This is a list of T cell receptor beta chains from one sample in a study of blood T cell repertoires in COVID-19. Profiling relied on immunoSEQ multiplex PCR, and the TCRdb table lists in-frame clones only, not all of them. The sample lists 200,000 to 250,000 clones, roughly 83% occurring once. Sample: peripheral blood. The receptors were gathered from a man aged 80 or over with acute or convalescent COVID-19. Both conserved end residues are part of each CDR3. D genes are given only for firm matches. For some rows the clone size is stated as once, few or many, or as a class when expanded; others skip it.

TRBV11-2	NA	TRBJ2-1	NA	TGTGCCAGCAGCTTAGGAGCTAGTCCCTACAATGAGCAGTTCTTC	CASSLGASPYNEQFF
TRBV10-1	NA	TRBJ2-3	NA	TGCGCCAGCAGCCTTACAGATACGCAGTATTTT	CASSLTDTQYF
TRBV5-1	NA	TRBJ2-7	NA	TGCGCCAGCAGCAGGGACAACTCCTACGAGCAGTACTTC	CASSRDNSYEQYF
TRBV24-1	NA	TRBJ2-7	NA	TGTGCCACCAGTGACGATACAGGGTTCGAGCAGTACTTC	CATSDDTGFEQYF
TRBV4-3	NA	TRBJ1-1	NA	TGCGCCAGCAGCCAAGGTCGGGAGAACACTGAAGCTTTCTTT	CASSQGRENTEAFF
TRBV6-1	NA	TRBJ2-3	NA	TGTGCCAGCAGTGACAGGGTAACTAGCACAGATACGCAGTATTTT	CASSDRVTSTDTQYF
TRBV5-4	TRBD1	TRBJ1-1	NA	TGTGCCAGCAGCCGGGGTGCGGCAGGGGGCGGAACTGAAGCTTTCTTT	CASSRGAAGGGTEAFF
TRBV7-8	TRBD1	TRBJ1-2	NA	TGTGCCAGCAGCGAGGACAGGGGCGGCATTGTGGACTATGGCTACACCTTC	CASSEDRGGIVDYGYTF
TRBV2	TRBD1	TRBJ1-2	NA	TGTGCCAGCAGCGGGACAGGGAACGGCTACACCTTC	CASSGTGNGYTF
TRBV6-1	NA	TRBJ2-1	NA	TGTGCCAGCAGTGGACTCTATAGCGGTCTGGGGGATGAGCAGTTCTTC	CASSGLYSGLGDEQFF
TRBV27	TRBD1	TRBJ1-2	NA	TGTGCCAGCAGTTTTCGCCCAGAGGGGGCGGGCGGCTACACCTTC	CASSFRPEGAGGYTF
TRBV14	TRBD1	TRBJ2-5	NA	TGTGCCAGCAGCCGTTGGGACAGGGGGCAGGGAGAGACCCAGTACTTC	CASSRWDRGQGETQYF
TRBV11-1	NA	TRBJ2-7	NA	TGTGCCAGCAGCTCCCCACGGGGGTCATCCTACGAGCAGTACTTC	CASSSPRGSSYEQYF
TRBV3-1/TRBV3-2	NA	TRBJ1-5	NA	TGTGCCAGCAGCCCTAGAGGCCTTCAGCCCCAGCATTTT	CASSPRGLQPQHF
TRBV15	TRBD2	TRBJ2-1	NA	TGTGCCACCAGCAGAGCCAGGCTAGCGGGTAATGAGCAGTTCTTC	CATSRARLAGNEQFF
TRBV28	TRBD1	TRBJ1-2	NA	TGTGCCAGCAGTTCCTCAGGGGGCGCTAACTATGGCTACACCTTC	CASSSSGGANYGYTF
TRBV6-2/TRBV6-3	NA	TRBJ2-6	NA	TGTGCCAGCAGTTACTCGAGTGGTTCTGGGGCCAACGTCCTGACTTTC	CASSYSSGSGANVLTF
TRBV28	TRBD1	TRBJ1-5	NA	TGTGCCAGCAGCTTTACAGGGGGCCTAAATCAGCCCCAGCATTTT	CASSFTGGLNQPQHF
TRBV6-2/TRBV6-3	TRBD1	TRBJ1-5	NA	TGTGCCAGCAGTTTCCCCGGGACAGGACTTAGCAATCAGCCCCAGCATTTT	CASSFPGTGLSNQPQHF
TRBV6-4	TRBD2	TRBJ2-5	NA	TGTGCCAGCAGTGACGTTTGGAGCGGGGGGGCCCAAGAGACCCAGTACTTC	CASSDVWSGGAQETQYF
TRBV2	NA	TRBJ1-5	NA	TGTGCCAGCATGACGGGGTCTAATCAGCCCCAGCATTTT	CASMTGSNQPQHF
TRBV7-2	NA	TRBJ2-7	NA	TGTGCCAGCAGCGCGGGACTTCACGGCTACGAGCAGTACTTC	CASSAGLHGYEQYF
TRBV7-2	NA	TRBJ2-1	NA	TGTGCCAGCAGCTTAGACAGGGGAGGCTACAATGAGCAGTTCTTC	CASSLDRGGYNEQFF
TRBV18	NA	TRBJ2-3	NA	TGTGCCAGCTCGTGGGACTTGGCAGATACGCAGTATTTT	CASSWDLADTQYF
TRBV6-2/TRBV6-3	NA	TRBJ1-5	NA	TGTGCCAGCAGTTACAGCAGGGCCCAGCCCCAGCATTTT	CASSYSRAQPQHF
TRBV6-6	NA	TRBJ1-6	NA	TGTGCCAGCACCCGCCGGCCGGGTTATAATTCACCCCTCCACTTT	CASTRRPGYNSPLHF
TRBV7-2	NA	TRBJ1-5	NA	TGTGCCAGCAGCCGCGACAGTGCCATGCCCAATCAGCCCCAGCATTTT	CASSRDSAMPNQPQHF
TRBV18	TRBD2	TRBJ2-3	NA	TGTGCCAGCTCACCAAGGGGACCTGGCAGCGGGATGAGGGATACGCAGTATTTT	CASSPRGPGSGMRDTQYF
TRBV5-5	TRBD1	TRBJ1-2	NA	TGTGCCAGCAGCTTTTCAGCGGACAGGCAAAGCGCCTACACCTTC	CASSFSADRQSAYTF
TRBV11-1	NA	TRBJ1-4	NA	TGTGCCAGCAGCCCCCAGGGCGAAAAACTGTTTTTT	CASSPQGEKLFF
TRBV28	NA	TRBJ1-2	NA	TGTGCCAGCTCGGAAGGGAGGTATGGCTACACCTTC	CASSEGRYGYTF
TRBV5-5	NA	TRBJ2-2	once	TGTGCCAGCACCAAACAGGGCATCACCGGGGAGCTGTTTTTT	CASTKQGITGELFF
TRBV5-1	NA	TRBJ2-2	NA	TGCGCCAGCAGCTGGGCTGGAGGCACCGGCGCTGGCACCGGGGAGCTGTTTTTT	CASSWAGGTGAGTGELFF
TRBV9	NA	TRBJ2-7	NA	TGTGCCAGCAGCGTAGCAGTGACACCAACCTACGAGCAGTACTTC	CASSVAVTPTYEQYF
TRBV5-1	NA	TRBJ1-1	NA	TGCGCCAGCAGCTTGGCCACAGACGTCGTGGCTTTCTTT	CASSLATDVVAFF
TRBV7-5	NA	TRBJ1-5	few	TGTGCCAGAAGCCAAAAACCACCCCCCGGGGTCAATCAGCCCCAGCATTTT	CARSQKPPPGVNQPQHF
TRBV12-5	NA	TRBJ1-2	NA	TGTGCTAGTGGTTTGGAGCAGGGGATCTATGGCTACACCTTC	CASGLEQGIYGYTF
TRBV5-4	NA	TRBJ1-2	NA	TGTGCCAGCAGCTTGTCTACAGCCCTCTATGGCTACACCTTC	CASSLSTALYGYTF
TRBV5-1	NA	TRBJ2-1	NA	TGCGCCAGCAGCGGCGGGGTGAACAATGAGCAGTTCTTC	CASSGGVNNEQFF